The present T cell receptor (beta chain) was sequenced within a study of OX40 agonist ivuxolimab in advanced cancers. Concerning the study at large: The costimulatory receptor OX40 (CD134) was targeted by ivuxolimab, a fully human IgG2 agonistic monoclonal antibody. Patients were allowed to have had prior anti-PD-1, anti-PD-L1 or anti-CTLA-4 therapy, and approximately 43% of the dose-escalation patients had previously received checkpoint inhibitors. Peripheral TCRbeta sequencing aimed to test whether ivuxolimab altered TCR sequence diversity and caused clonal T-cell expansion. Among the approximately 50 dose-escalation patients, around 19 had hepatocellular carcinoma, around 15 melanoma, 9 renal cell carcinoma and 9 head and neck cancer. The paper reports the monotherapy dose-escalation portion (N = 52 patients) of the phase I ivuxolimab trial. Partial responses occurred in three dose-escalation patients, of whom one had hepatocellular carcinoma and two had cutaneous melanoma. The dose-escalation cohort was almost 85% male with a mean age of about 60 years, ranging from about 20 to 85. Intravenous ivuxolimab was administered to patients every 2 weeks at six dose levels: 0.01, 0.1, 0.3, 1.5, 3 and 10 mg/kg.

This clone was seen only once. The antigen it binds to is not known. Base qualities were left out, and no much larger clone turns up one base away. Findings and caveats that apply to the study as a whole: In the 0.1-3.0 mg/kg groups, partial responders had among the lowest normalized peripheral clonal expansion, particularly in CD8+ T cells. At doses from 0.1 to 3.0 mg/kg, clonal expansion was seen in both CD4+ and CD8+ blood T cells between baseline and week 6. Low levels of normalized T-cell clonal expansion were also seen in some patients who did not respond. The antigen specificity of the clonally expanded peripheral T cells was not determined. After ivuxolimab, expanded clones were on average more numerous among CD8+ T cells than among CD4+ T cells.

V sheds 0 bases and J sheds 2 bases, leaving 16 bases between their ends. From cysteine to phenylalanine, the CDR3 is 17 amino acids long. Just the 51-base CDR3 DNA is kept, in frame starting at base 1. In the germline V gene, CDR1 corresponds to SGHRS and CDR2 to YFSETQ. Genomic DNA was extracted from sorted cells for sequencing of the TCRbeta CDR3 region. The immunoSEQ Assay was used for sequencing of TCRbeta CDR3 regions. TCRdb took over this immuneACCESS table, retaining in-frame rearrangements with V and J assigned. Such tables are incomplete; in checked studies, under half of the missing clones stem from an unresolved V gene, and the remainder is unexplained. Within this sample are roughly 45,000 clones, with 85% of them counted one time only. Of the sample, approximately 20% is held by the ten largest clones. Patients with a history of autoimmune disease or receiving systemic immunosuppression were excluded from the trial. In every dose cohort, peripheral blood was drawn for TCR sequencing at baseline, cycle 4 day 1, and cycle 7 day 1. The samples were drawn from a first-in-human, open-label, multicenter phase I dose-escalation trial of ivuxolimab. Adults with locally advanced or metastatic head and neck squamous cell, hepatocellular, melanoma or renal cell carcinoma were enrolled in the trial. Before TCR sequencing, CD4+ and CD8+ T cells were separately sorted from peripheral blood.

This TCR was recovered from an adult with an advanced solid tumor such as melanoma, head and neck, liver or kidney cancer. The source was CD4+ or CD8+ T cells sorted from blood, collected in a trial of the OX40 agonist ivuxolimab. The chain links TRBV5-1 with TRBJ2-3; the D gene could be TRBD1 or TRBD2, each one agreeing over 6 bases. The CDR3 protein is CASSLAVTRGLTDTQYF. The nucleotide sequence reads TGCGCCAGCAGCTTGGCCGTAACCAGGGGACTCACAGATACGCAGTATTTT. Joined to the reference TRBV5-1 and TRBJ2-3 proteins, this CDR3 gives the full variable domain: KAGVTQTPRYLIKTRGQQVTLSCSPISGHRSVSWYQQTPGQGLQFLFEYFSETQRNKGNFPGRFSGRQFSNSRSEMNVSTLELGDSALYLCASSLAVTRGLTDTQYFGPGTRLTVL.